One sample yielded the 19 T cell receptor beta chains listed below, sequenced in a study of CD8 T cells in ankylosing spondylitis. In TCRdb, the 5' RACE reads were re-called with MiXCR into one record per CDR3 protein. The data hold 200,000 to 300,000 distinct CDR3 sequences, with about 10% observed a single time. Sequencing used blood, either unsorted or a sorted T cell fraction (not recorded which). These receptors were collected from a male donor with ankylosing spondylitis or in good health (not recorded which).

Regarding this clonotype: This could be a read error, since a much larger clone is one nucleotide away. The rearrangement joins TRBV5-6 to TRBJ1-5, with a weak D call TRBD1 (5 bases). Germline V gene sequence: CDR1 SGHDT, CDR2 YYEEEE. The CDR3 length is 15 residues. Trimming pared 0 bases from V and 7 bases from J, leaving 14 bases between. CDR3: CASSLGGRAGQPQHF. CDR3 bases: TGTGCCAGCAGCTTGGGGGGCAGGGCAGGGCAGCCCCAGCATTTT. Drawing the rest from reference TRBV5-6 and TRBJ1-5, the complete variable domain is DAGVTQSPTHLIKTRGQQVTLRCSPKSGHDTVSWYQQALGQGPQFIFQYYEEEERQRGNFPDRFSGHQFPNYSSELNVNALLLGDSALYLCASSLGGRAGQPQHFGDGTRLSIL.

The chain couples TRBV11-2 to TRBJ2-1, with 9 bases identical to TRBD2. The CDR3 contains 18 residues. Germline V CDR1 and CDR2: SGHAT, FQNNGV. Trimming at V came to 1 base and at J to 7 bases, leaving 14 bases not matched to a gene. Written as DNA, the CDR3 is TGTGCCAGCAGCTTAGGGGGCGTGCGGGGGGGCCGATGGAATGAGCAGTTCTTC. This codes for CASSLGGVRGGRWNEQFF.

This clonotype was seen at least ten times. The V and J genes are TRBV3-1 and TRBJ2-3, with TRBD2 matching over 9 bases. The ends lost 2 bases at V and 3 bases at J; junction bases unmatched: 3. This CDR3 is built from 15 residues. Germline CDR1 is LGHDT and CDR2 is YNNKEL (reference sequence). The CDR3 here is CASSQYLAGTDTQYF. The CDR3 DNA sequence: TGTGCCAGCAGCCAATATCTAGCGGGAACAGATACGCAGTATTTT.

This clonotype came up many times. This chain uses TRBV12-3 or TRBV12-4 with TRBJ2-1, with 12 bases matching TRBD2. The CDR3 extends over 14 amino acids. J lost 10 bases, V lost 5 bases, and 6 bases had no gene match. The CDR3 sequence: CASSPTSGRNEQFF. CDR3 in DNA: TGTGCCAGCAGTCCGACTAGCGGGAGAAACGAGCAGTTCTTC.

This clonotype was counted many times. This chain joins TRBV29-1 and TRBJ1-5; the D is unclear. V was cut by 5 bases and J by 6 bases, with 14 bases left in between. Looked up from germline, CDR1 is SQVTM and CDR2 is ANQGSEA. There are 13 residues in the CDR3. The CDR3 is CSVLTAAGQPQHF. CDR3 nucleotides: TGCAGCGTTCTTACAGCAGCGGGTCAGCCCCAGCATTTT.

At least ten counts were recorded for this clonotype. This sequence joins TRBV7-8 and TRBJ2-7; D remains unclear. The CDR3 spans 13 residues. CDR1 is SGHVS and CDR2 is FQNEAQ in the germline V gene. V was pared by 4 bases and J by 0 bases, with 7 bases between. CDR3 bases: TGTGCCAGCAGCTCGGCTAGCTCCTACGAGCAGTACTTC. Translating it yields CASSSASSYEQYF.

There are many counts of this clonotype. The chain joins TRBV12-3 or TRBV12-4 to TRBJ2-7, with TRBD2 identical over 14 bases. The trim removed 4 bases at V and 7 bases at J, leaving 9 bases unmatched. The CDR3 runs to 16 residues. The CDR3, as DNA: TGTGCCAGCAGTTCCCTGACTAGCGGGAGGGTGGAGGAGCAGTACTTC. The encoded protein is CASSSLTSGRVEEQYF.

This clonotype was detected only a few times. The chain carries TRBV19 and TRBJ1-3; 8 bases line up with TRBD1. The germline gives CDR1 LNHDA, CDR2 SQIVND (reference sequence). The CDR3 is made up of 15 amino acids. After removal of 6 bases from V and 1 base from J, the junction contained 5 bases not matched to a gene. CDR3 sequence reads: CASSPRTGSGNTIYF. In nucleotides, the CDR3 is TGTGCCAGTAGCCCTAGGACAGGGTCTGGAAACACCATATATTTT.

This clonotype was picked up a small number of times. The chain uses TRBV3-1 and TRBJ2-1; a weak D match, TRBD1 (7 bases). Germline loops: CDR1 LGHDT, CDR2 YNNKEL (reference sequence). There are 14 residues in the CDR3. V lost 4 bases, J lost 4 bases, and 11 bases lay in between. This chain's CDR3 is CASSLAGQYNEQFF. CDR3 DNA: TGTGCCAGCAGCCTGGCGGGACAGTACAATGAGCAGTTCTTC.

The chain is built from TRBV3-1 and TRBJ2-2; 14 bases align to TRBD2. In germline, CDR1 is LGHDT, CDR2 YNNKEL (reference sequence). This CDR3 is 18 amino acids long. The V gene end was trimmed by 7 bases and the J gene end by 0 bases; junction bases not matched to a gene: 7. The CDR3 is CASNSGLAGGPNTGELFF. CDR3 bases: TGTGCCAGCAACTCAGGACTAGCGGGGGGCCCGAACACCGGGGAGCTGTTTTTT.

The chain uses TRBV27 and TRBJ2-6; D may correspond to TRBD1 or TRBD2 (5 bases each). Trimming pared 6 bases from V and 0 bases from J, leaving 15 bases between. Per the germline V gene, CDR1 is MNHEY and CDR2 is SMNVEV (reference sequence). The CDR3 extends over 17 amino acids. The CDR3 protein is CASSPGRTFSGANVLTF. The CDR3 DNA sequence: TGTGCCAGCAGCCCGGGACGAACTTTCTCTGGGGCCAACGTCCTGACTTTC.

At least ten counts were recorded for this clonotype. This sequence joins TRBV4-1 and TRBJ2-7; no clear D gene. The V gene's germline CDR1 is MGHRA and CDR2 YSYEKL. The CDR3 covers 15 residues. V gave up 0 bases and J gave up 9 bases, with 18 bases separating them. Written as DNA, the CDR3 is TGCGCCAGCAGCCAAGATCCGGGCTACCTTACGAGGCAGTACTTC. It encodes CASSQDPGYLTRQYF.

The sample holds many counts of this clonotype. The V call is TRBV12-3 or TRBV12-4, the J call TRBJ1-2, with D maybe TRBD1 (5 bases). V lost 7 bases and J 6 bases, leaving 15 bases between the germline ends. The CDR3 runs 13 residues. CDR3 sequence: CASTMRGEDGYTF. The CDR3 region has the DNA TGTGCCAGCACCATGAGAGGGGAGGATGGCTACACCTTC.

This clonotype came up a few times. This chain links TRBV4-2 with TRBJ2-3; D possibly corresponds to TRBD2 (5 bases). The germline V and J ends were trimmed by 1 base and 2 bases, with 19 bases remaining between them. Germline assignment: CDR1 LGHNA and CDR2 YNFKEQ. The CDR3 is made up of 18 amino acids. CDR3 DNA: TGTGCCAGCAGCCAAGTATACCCCTTTACGGGGAACACAGATACGCAGTATTTT. Translated, it gives CASSQVYPFTGNTDTQYF.

This clonotype showed up just a few times. J is TRBJ2-1 and V is TRBV10-2; TRBD2 aligns across 9 bases. The germline V gene encodes CDR1 WSHSY and CDR2 SAAADI. V gave up 5 bases and J gave up 8 bases; unmatched junction bases: 13. The CDR3 contains 16 residues. The CDR3 nucleotides are TGCGCCAGCAGTCCTCCCCGACTAGCGGAGGGGGATGAGCAGTTCTTC. Protein product: CASSPPRLAEGDEQFF.

This clonotype was found many times. This chain links TRBV10-3 with TRBJ1-2; D might be TRBD1 (6 bases). In germline, CDR1 is ENHRY, CDR2 SYGVKD. Trimming removed 3 bases from V and 7 bases from J, with 15 bases in between. The CDR3 has 14 amino acids. The CDR3 loop reads CAISDAAGEVGYTF. The CDR3 bases are TGTGCCATCAGTGATGCGGCAGGGGAAGTTGGCTACACCTTC.

This clonotype was seen repeatedly, ten times or more. The rearrangement joins TRBV20-1 to TRBJ2-3; the D gene is possibly TRBD1 (7 bases). In germline, CDR1 is DFQATT, CDR2 SNEGSKA (reference sequence). The CDR3 is 14 residues long. V shed 3 bases and J shed 0 bases, with 10 bases lying between them. The CDR3 DNA is TGCAGTGCTAGGACAGGGACTAGCACAGATACGCAGTATTTT. Its protein product is CSARTGTSTDTQYF.

This clonotype was detected a few times. The gene calls are TRBV29-1 and TRBJ2-7, with 11 bases that match TRBD2. With V trimmed by 4 bases and J by 6 bases, 5 bases remained unmatched. This CDR3 has 13 amino acids. From germline, CDR1 is SQVTM and CDR2 ANQGSEA. The chain's CDR3 is CSVGTSGGAEQYF. Written as DNA, the CDR3 is TGCAGCGTTGGTACTAGCGGGGGCGCCGAGCAGTACTTC.

This clonotype was seen repeatedly, ten times or more. The V call is TRBV5-6, the J call TRBJ1-2, with D tentatively TRBD1 (6 bases). CDR1 and CDR2 from the germline V gene are SGHDT and YYEEEE. Between the trimmed V and J ends, which lost 4 bases and 1 base, there was a span of 17 bases. CDR3 length: 16 residues. CDR3 residues: CASSPQQGWGNYGYTF. The CDR3 DNA sequence: TGTGCCAGCAGCCCTCAACAGGGATGGGGTAACTATGGCTACACCTTC. The full variable domain, completed using reference TRBV5-6 and TRBJ1-2, is DAGVTQSPTHLIKTRGQQVTLRCSPKSGHDTVSWYQQALGQGPQFIFQYYEEEERQRGNFPDRFSGHQFPNYSSELNVNALLLGDSALYLCASSPQQGWGNYGYTFGSGTRLTVV.